The rows below give T cell receptor beta chains drawn from one sample of a study of radiation and T cells in renal cell carcinoma. Sequenced by immunoSEQ multiplex PCR; TCRdb stores in-frame clones only, minus some. The sample lists about 140,000 clones; 86% were seen once. Sequenced material: blood, taken from a patient whose treatment included radiotherapy and nephrectomy. Receptors were obtained from a woman between 50 and 59 years old with renal cell carcinoma. Both conserved end residues are part of each CDR3. The order of the fields is D gene, clone size, J gene, V gene, CDR3 DNA, CDR3 protein. D genes are given only for firm matches. The size of a clone is reported for some rows only, either as once, few or many, or as a class for expanded clones.

>-|-|TRBJ1-5|TRBV18
TGTGCCAGCTCTACCGCGAGGGGTCAGCCCCAGCATTTT
CASSTARGQPQHF
>-|-|TRBJ1-1|TRBV6-1
TGTGCCAGCAGTGAATATGACAGAACTGAAGCTTTCTTT
CASSEYDRTEAFF
>-|few|TRBJ1-1|TRBV28
TGTGCCAGCAGTTTTAGGAACACTGAAGCTTTCTTT
CASSFRNTEAFF
>-|-|TRBJ1-1|TRBV5-1
TGCGCCAGCAGCTCGCTTGTGGGGGCCTTTGAAGCTTTCTTT
CASSSLVGAFEAFF
>TRBD1|-|TRBJ1-1|TRBV7-2
TGTGCCAGCAGCGGGGACAGGATTACTGAAGCTTTCTTT
CASSGDRITEAFF
>TRBD2|-|TRBJ2-7|TRBV27
TGTGCCAGCAGGGTACTAGCGGGAGACGTCTACGAGCAGTACTTC
CASRVLAGDVYEQYF
>-|-|TRBJ2-3|TRBV9
TGTGCCAGCAGCGTCCAGGGCGCTGGCACAGATACGCAGTATTTT
CASSVQGAGTDTQYF
>-|-|TRBJ1-2|TRBV5-1
TGCGCCAGCAGCTTGGATCCCGGTGCAGGCGGCCATGGCTACACCTTC
CASSLDPGAGGHGYTF
>-|-|TRBJ1-1|TRBV5-1
TGCGCCAGCAGCCCCAATGGGGACGGTGAAGCTTTCTTT
CASSPNGDGEAFF
>-|-|TRBJ2-4|TRBV28
TGTGCCAGCACCTCCGGGACTCGCCTGCTAGTGGCCAAAAACATTCAGTACTTC
CASTSGTRLLVAKNIQYF
>-|-|TRBJ1-5|TRBV6-1
TGTGCCAGCAGTGCCAGGGTTAGAAATCAGCCCCAGCATTTT
CASSARVRNQPQHF
>-|-|TRBJ1-1|TRBV9
TGTGCCAGCAGCACAGGCGGGACAAACACTGAAGCTTTCTTT
CASSTGGTNTEAFF
>-|once|TRBJ1-4|TRBV4-2
TGTGCCAGCAGCCAGAAGGGAGAAACTAATGAAAAACTGTTTTTT
CASSQKGETNEKLFF
>TRBD1|-|TRBJ1-5|TRBV19
TGTGCCAGTAGTATGGGACAGTGGAATAGCAATCAGCCCCAGCATTTT
CASSMGQWNSNQPQHF
>-|-|TRBJ1-2|TRBV18
TGTGCCAGCTCACCGGACGGACGTGACTATGGCTACACCTTC
CASSPDGRDYGYTF
>-|once|TRBJ2-5|TRBV7-6
TGTGCCAGCAGCTTAGCGCTGACCAGACCGGTGACCCAGTACTTC
CASSLALTRPVTQYF
>-|-|TRBJ1-1|TRBV7-2
TGTGCCAGCAGCTACGCCGGGACTAACACTGAAGCTTTCTTT
CASSYAGTNTEAFF
>TRBD2|-|TRBJ2-7|TRBV5-1
TGCGCCAGCAGCCCGTTCCCGGGACTAAAAGCCTACGAGCAGTACTTC
CASSPFPGLKAYEQYF
>-|once|TRBJ1-3|TRBV11-2
TGTGCCAGCAGCTTAGATCTGGCCAGCTCTGGAAACACCATATATTTT
CASSLDLASSGNTIYF
>-|-|TRBJ1-2|TRBV25-1
TGTGCCAGCAGTCGTACCGGGTCCTATGGCTACACCTTC
CASSRTGSYGYTF
>-|-|TRBJ2-7|TRBV11-2
TGTGCCAGCAGCTTAGATCGATTCGAGAGCGAGCAGTACTTC
CASSLDRFESEQYF
>-|-|TRBJ2-5|TRBV4-2
TGTGCCAGCAGCCAAGATGGCCAGTACTTC
CASSQDGQYF
>-|-|TRBJ1-4|TRBV5-8
TGTGCCAGCAGCTTGGCCGTAACGGATGATGAAAAACTGTTTTTT
CASSLAVTDDEKLFF
>-|few|TRBJ1-2|TRBV28
TGTGCCACCGGCGGCAGGGACTTTTCTGGCTACACCTTC
CATGGRDFSGYTF
>-|once|TRBJ1-5|TRBV15
TGTGCCACCAGCAGAGATCTTATCAGCAATCAGCCCCAGCATTTT
CATSRDLISNQPQHF
>-|-|TRBJ2-2|TRBV11-3
TGTGCCAGCAGCCCCTCGCCGTCAGTAGCGGGGGAGCTGTTTTTT
CASSPSPSVAGELFF
>-|-|TRBJ2-5|TRBV20-1
TGCAGTGCAAAAAAGTCAGAGACCCAGTACTTC
CSAKKSETQYF
>TRBD2|-|TRBJ2-3|TRBV19
TGTGCCAGTAGTACTCGTAGGTCTCTAGCGGGGGGGCCGGATACGCAGTATTTT
CASSTRRSLAGGPDTQYF
>-|-|TRBJ2-5|TRBV5-4
TGTGCCAGCAGCTTGGTTAGGGACCAAGAGACCCAGTACTTC
CASSLVRDQETQYF
>TRBD2|-|TRBJ2-7|TRBV19
TGTGCCAGTAGTCCCTACTCCGCAGCGGGGGGAAAGAAAAAGTACTTC
CASSPYSAAGGKKKYF
>-|-|TRBJ1-1|TRBV9
TGTGCCAGCAGCCTTAGACGGGGGGGTGCTTTCTTT
CASSLRRGGAFF
>-|-|TRBJ1-2|TRBV9
TGTGCCAGCAGCGGAGACTATGGCTACACCTTC
CASSGDYGYTF
>-|-|TRBJ1-2|TRBV28
TGTGCCAGCATTAATTACAGGGACTACCTAAACTATGGCTACACCTTC
CASINYRDYLNYGYTF
>-|-|TRBJ2-7|TRBV4-1
TGCGCCAGCAGCCAAGGGACTACACAAACCTACGAGCAGTACTTC
CASSQGTTQTYEQYF
>-|-|TRBJ2-1|TRBV5-1
TGCGCCAGCAGCCCAGGTTCGGCCGATGAGCAGTTCTTC
CASSPGSADEQFF
>-|-|TRBJ1-4|TRBV6-1
TGTGCCAGCTCCACCCGGGCCCAGGGAGAAAAACTGTTTTTT
CASSTRAQGEKLFF
>-|few|TRBJ1-3|TRBV2
TGTGCCAGCACCTCTCCCAGTGCCCCTGGAAACACCATATATTTT
CASTSPSAPGNTIYF
>TRBD1|once|TRBJ2-4|TRBV4-1
TGCGCCAGCAGCCAAGTCGACAGGGCCCAAGCCAAAAACATTCAGTACTTC
CASSQVDRAQAKNIQYF
>-|once|TRBJ2-6|TRBV5-4
TGTGCCAGCAGCCCGACAGGATACGACTCTGGGGCCAACGTCCTGACTTTC
CASSPTGYDSGANVLTF
>TRBD1|-|TRBJ2-1|TRBV9
TGTGCCAGCAGCCCGATGGGACAGGCATACAATGAGCAGTTCTTC
CASSPMGQAYNEQFF
>-|-|TRBJ1-1|TRBV6-5
TGTGCCAGCAGTTACGCGGCAGGCAACACTGAAGCTTTCTTT
CASSYAAGNTEAFF
>-|once|TRBJ2-1|TRBV9
TGTGCCAGCAGCGCACCAGGAGCCTACAATGAGCAGTTCTTC
CASSAPGAYNEQFF
>-|-|TRBJ1-2|TRBV2
TGTGCCAGCAGTGAAGCCCGCCCCGCGGGGGCCGACCGAGGGGGCTACACCTTC
CASSEARPAGADRGGYTF
>TRBD1|-|TRBJ2-2|TRBV7-9
TGTGCCAGCAGCCCCTGGGACAGGGGAAACACCGGGGAGCTGTTTTTT
CASSPWDRGNTGELFF
>-|-|TRBJ1-4|TRBV28
TGTGCCAGCAGTTTCCAGGGTGAAAAACTGTTTTTT
CASSFQGEKLFF
>TRBD1|-|TRBJ2-5|TRBV4-3
TGCGCCAGCAGCCAAGATTACAGGGGGGTCCAAGAGACCCAGTACTTC
CASSQDYRGVQETQYF
>-|-|TRBJ2-3|TRBV7-2
TGTGCCAGCATATTGGGGGGGGCCCGCACAGATACGCAGTATTTT
CASILGGARTDTQYF
>-|-|TRBJ1-4|TRBV6-5
TGTGCCAGCAGTTACTCGGGGGTTTCTAATGAAAAACTGTTTTTT
CASSYSGVSNEKLFF
>-|-|TRBJ2-7|TRBV6-1
TGTGCCAGCAGTCCTCAGGACTACGAGCAGTACTTC
CASSPQDYEQYF
>-|-|TRBJ2-3|TRBV7-2
TGTGCCAGCAGCCGCGGGGGCCACCTAGATACGCAGTATTTT
CASSRGGHLDTQYF
>TRBD2|-|TRBJ2-2|TRBV25-1
TGTGCCAGCAGTGAACACCCGGGAGGGCCAGGTGGGGAGCTGTTTTTT
CASSEHPGGPGGELFF
>-|-|TRBJ1-5|TRBV6-4
TGTGCCAGCAACCGGGACGGATATTCCTTCCATCAGCCCCAGCATTTT
CASNRDGYSFHQPQHF
>-|-|TRBJ2-7|TRBV6-5
TGTGCCAGCAGCGCGGACGTCGAGGGCGACGAGCAGTACTTC
CASSADVEGDEQYF
>-|-|TRBJ2-7|TRBV5-4
TGTGCCAGCAGCTTGTCGAGCCTCAATTGGGAGCAGTACTTC
CASSLSSLNWEQYF
>TRBD1|-|TRBJ1-5|TRBV4-3
TGCGCCAGCAGCCAAGAAACAGGGGGCATTCAGCCCCAGCATTTT
CASSQETGGIQPQHF
>-|-|TRBJ2-1|TRBV9
TGTGCCAGCAGCGACGCCCGGTCGCCGAGCTCCTACAATGAGCAGTTCTTC
CASSDARSPSSYNEQFF
>TRBD1|-|TRBJ2-7|TRBV19
TGTGCCAGTAGTATAGCGGGGACAGGGGGCCACGAGCAGTACTTC
CASSIAGTGGHEQYF
>-|-|TRBJ2-7|TRBV6-5
TGTGCCAGCAGTCTGCCCGGGGCCTACCGGGAGCAGTACTTC
CASSLPGAYREQYF
>-|-|TRBJ2-3|TRBV19
TGTGCCAGTAGTATCTCGGGTACCACCACCCCAGATACGCAGTATTTT
CASSISGTTTPDTQYF